This T cell receptor beta chain originates from a study of shared clonotypes between healthy human individuals. The CDR3 has 18 residues. Germline V gene sequence: CDR1 MNHEY, CDR2 SMNVEV (reference sequence). With 5 bases clipped from V and 1 base from J, the junction kept 12 bases outside the gene matches. General observations from the study: Sharing across four donors was highest in naive CD4 (approximately 5%) and lowest in memory CD8 (roughly 0.4%). A small donor pool kept down the genetic and exposure-history diversity that was represented. For sorted subsets, rarefaction showed incomplete sequencing despite large depth.

Samples underwent the assay at deep level. Clones were read by immunoSEQ multiplex PCR, and TCRdb kept only the in-frame ones, dropping some. The sample lists 550,000 to 800,000 clones, approximately 79% occurring once. With regard to this clone: Antigen: not known.

Sequencing was performed on memory CD4+ T cells sorted from blood. The subset: CD45RA-negative fraction. The chain is built from TRBV27 and TRBJ1-5, with 9 bases matching TRBD1. The TCR comes from a woman in her 30s in good health. DNA for the CDR3: TGTGCCAGCAGTAACCGGGACAGGGTTGTTCACAGCAATCAGCCCCAGCATTTT. Protein product: CASSNRDRVVHSNQPQHF.